This TCR beta chain was documented in a study of blood T cell repertoires in COVID-19. Study at large: Some COVID-19 samples were acute and others convalescent; all came from the United States, Italy and Spain. Sample material is recorded as cDNA or gDNA derived from T cells, B-cell-depleted T cells, or PBMCs.

Per the authors' pipeline: Nucleated cell number was recorded as an estimate derived from reference gene primer amplification. Data came from immunoSEQ multiplex PCR; TCRdb stores just in-frame clones and leaves some out. V and J calls and clone size come straight from that table; D and trimming were deduced from the DNA. The profile covers approximately 90,000 clones, with about nine tenths appearing a single time and approximately 4.4% taken by the ten largest. With 0 bases clipped from V and 8 bases from J, the junction kept 10 bases outside the gene matches. The CDR3 extends over 16 amino acids. Germline assignment: CDR1 LGHNA and CDR2 YSLEER.

Sequenced input: peripheral blood. This chain joins TRBV4-3 and TRBJ2-1, with 7 positions matching TRBD2. This clonotype was obtained from an elderly woman with acute or convalescent COVID-19. CDR3 loop: CASSQDPRLAGYEQFF. Written as DNA, the CDR3 is TGCGCCAGCAGCCAAGACCCTCGACTAGCTGGCTATGAGCAGTTCTTC.